This T cell receptor beta chain was identified during a study of shared clonotypes between healthy human individuals. Terminally differentiated effector memory CD45RA+ cells were left out of the naive CD8 fraction, which was CD45RO-negative and positively selected for CCR7. Authors' data handling: Because ImmunoSEQ provided only junction sequences with no quality scores, the filtering differed. TCRdb keeps only in-frame clones here, not all; method: immunoSEQ multiplex PCR. The DNA gave D and trimming, while V, J and clone size come from that table. The repertoire holds roughly 2.1 million clones, 85% to 95% seen once, with under 2% in the top ten. The V gene's germline CDR1 is MGHRA and CDR2 YSYEKL. The CDR3 consists of 17 residues. V trimming: 1 base; J trimming: 4 bases; junction bases outside the gene matches: 7.

This clonotype originated in a man aged 18-30 years in good health. Some clones in this sample may be carry-over from other donors' samples. Sequenced sample: naive CD8+ T cells from PBMCs. The V and J genes are TRBV4-1 and TRBJ1-2; TRBD1 aligns across 12 bases. The CDR3 nucleotides are TGCGCCAGCAGCCAAGTTCCCGGGACAGGGGGCGGCTATGGCTACACCTTC. Translated, it gives CASSQVPGTGGGYGYTF.